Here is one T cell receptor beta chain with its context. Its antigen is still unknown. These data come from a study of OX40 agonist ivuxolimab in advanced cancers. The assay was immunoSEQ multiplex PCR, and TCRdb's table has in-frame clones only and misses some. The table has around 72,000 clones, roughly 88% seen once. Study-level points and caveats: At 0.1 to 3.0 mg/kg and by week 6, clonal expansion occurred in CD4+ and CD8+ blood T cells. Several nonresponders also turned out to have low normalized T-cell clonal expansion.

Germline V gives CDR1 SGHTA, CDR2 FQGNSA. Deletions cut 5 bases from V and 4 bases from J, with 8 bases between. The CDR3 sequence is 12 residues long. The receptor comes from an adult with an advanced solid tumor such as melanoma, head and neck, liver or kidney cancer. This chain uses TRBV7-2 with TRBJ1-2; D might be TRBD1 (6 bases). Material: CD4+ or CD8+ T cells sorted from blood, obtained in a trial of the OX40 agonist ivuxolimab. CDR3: CASSVGGYGYTF. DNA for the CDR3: TGTGCCAGCAGCGTAGGGGGCTATGGCTACACCTTC.